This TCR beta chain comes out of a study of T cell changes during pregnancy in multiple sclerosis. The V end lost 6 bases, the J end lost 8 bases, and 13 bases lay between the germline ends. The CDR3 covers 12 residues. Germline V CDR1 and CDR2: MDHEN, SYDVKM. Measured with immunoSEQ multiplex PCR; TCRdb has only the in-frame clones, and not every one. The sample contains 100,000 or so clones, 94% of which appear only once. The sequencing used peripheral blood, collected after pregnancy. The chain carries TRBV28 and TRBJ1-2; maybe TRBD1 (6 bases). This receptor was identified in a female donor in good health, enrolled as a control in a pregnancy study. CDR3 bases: TGTGCCAGCAGGCCAGGGGTTACGGGCTACACCTTC. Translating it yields CASRPGVTGYTF.